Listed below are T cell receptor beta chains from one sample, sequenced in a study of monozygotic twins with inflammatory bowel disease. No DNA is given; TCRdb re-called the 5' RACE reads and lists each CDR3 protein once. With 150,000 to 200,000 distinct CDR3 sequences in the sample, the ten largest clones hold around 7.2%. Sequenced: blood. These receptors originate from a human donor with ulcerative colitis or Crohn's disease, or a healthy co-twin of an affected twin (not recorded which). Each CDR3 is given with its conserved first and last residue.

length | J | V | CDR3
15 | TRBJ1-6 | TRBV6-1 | CASSAAGQGASPLHF
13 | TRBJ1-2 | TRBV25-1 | CASSGQAAGGYTF
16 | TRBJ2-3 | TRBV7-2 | CASSLASPYPSDTQYF
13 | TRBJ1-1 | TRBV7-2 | CATGGGLRPEAFF
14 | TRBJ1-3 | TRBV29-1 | CSVGKPGVSNTIYF
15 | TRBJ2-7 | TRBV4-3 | CASSQGLSGAYEQYF
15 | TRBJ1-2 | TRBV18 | CASSIKTGLGYGYTF
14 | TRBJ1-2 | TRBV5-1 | CASSLDGRTLGYTF
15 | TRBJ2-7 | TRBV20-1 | CSARDDRGLDYEQYF
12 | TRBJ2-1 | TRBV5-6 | CASSFGTNEQFF
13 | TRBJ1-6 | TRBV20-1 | CSALPKNNSPLHF
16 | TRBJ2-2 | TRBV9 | CASSDRRGGLNGELFF
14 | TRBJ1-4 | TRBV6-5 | CASSYVEGGQKLFF
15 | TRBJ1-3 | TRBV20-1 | CSAREPTNAGNTIYF
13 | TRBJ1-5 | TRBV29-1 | CSVGRNSNQPQHF
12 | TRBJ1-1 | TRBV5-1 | CASSEGGYGAFF
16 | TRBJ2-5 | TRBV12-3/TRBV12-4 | CASSLGLAGPQETQYF
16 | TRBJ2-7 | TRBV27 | CASSLRGVGQFYEQYF
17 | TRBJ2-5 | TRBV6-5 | CASSYQIRSAGGETQYF
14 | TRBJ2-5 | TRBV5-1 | CASSPGTGGETQYF
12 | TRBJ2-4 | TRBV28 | CASRGRGNNQYF
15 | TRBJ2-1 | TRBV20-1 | CSANPDSSSYNEQFF
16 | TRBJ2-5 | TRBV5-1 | CASSLEGGSSRETQYF
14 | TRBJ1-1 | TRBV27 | CASCPGRVDTEAFF
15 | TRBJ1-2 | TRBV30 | CAWSAPELNNYGYTF
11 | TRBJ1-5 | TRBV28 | CASSSGESQHF
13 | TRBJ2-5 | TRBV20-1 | CSSGQGFLETQYF
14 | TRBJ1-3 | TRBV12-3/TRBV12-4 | CASSLGASGNTIYF
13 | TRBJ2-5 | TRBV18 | CASCGTAQETQYF
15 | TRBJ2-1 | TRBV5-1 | CASSSSGSSYNEQFF
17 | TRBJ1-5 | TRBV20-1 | CSARKGWAGGSNQPQHF
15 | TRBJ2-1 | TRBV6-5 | CASSPLDSTYNEQFF
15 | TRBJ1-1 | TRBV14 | CASSRGSLPDNEAFF
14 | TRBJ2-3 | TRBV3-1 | CASSRRLDTDTQYF
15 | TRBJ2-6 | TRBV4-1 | CASSQDQEGTNVLTF
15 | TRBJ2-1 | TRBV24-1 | CATSAGQGASNEQFF
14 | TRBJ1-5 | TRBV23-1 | CASSQGQINQPQHF
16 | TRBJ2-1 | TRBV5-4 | CASSIRTSGSADEQFF
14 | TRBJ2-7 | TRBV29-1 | CSGGGTSGSGEQYF
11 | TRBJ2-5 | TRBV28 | CASRKQETQYF
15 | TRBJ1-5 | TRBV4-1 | CASSQIGNSNQPQHF
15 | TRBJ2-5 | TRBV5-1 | CASSLGVAGQETQYF
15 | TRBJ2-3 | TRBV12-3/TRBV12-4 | CASSPERLETDTQYF
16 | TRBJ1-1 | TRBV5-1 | CASSSRREGGRAEAFF